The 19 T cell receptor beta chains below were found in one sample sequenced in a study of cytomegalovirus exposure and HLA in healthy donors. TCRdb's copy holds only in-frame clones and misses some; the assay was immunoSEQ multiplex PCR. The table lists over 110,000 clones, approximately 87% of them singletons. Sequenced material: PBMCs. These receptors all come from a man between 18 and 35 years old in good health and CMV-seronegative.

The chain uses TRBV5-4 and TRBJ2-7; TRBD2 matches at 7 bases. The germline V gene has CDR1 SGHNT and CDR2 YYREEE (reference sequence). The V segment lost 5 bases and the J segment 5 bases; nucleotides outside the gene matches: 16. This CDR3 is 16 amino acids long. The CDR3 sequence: CASSGGTARESNEQYF. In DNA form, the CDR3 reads TGTGCCAGCAGTGGGGGAACGGCGCGGGAGAGCAACGAGCAGTACTTC.

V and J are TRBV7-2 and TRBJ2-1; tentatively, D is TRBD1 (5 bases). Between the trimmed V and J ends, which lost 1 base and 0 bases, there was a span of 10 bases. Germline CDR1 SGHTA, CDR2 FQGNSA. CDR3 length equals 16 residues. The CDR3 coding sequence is TGTGCCAGCAGCTTAGAGGGGCCTAGCTCCTACAATGAGCAGTTCTTC. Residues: CASSLEGPSSYNEQFF.

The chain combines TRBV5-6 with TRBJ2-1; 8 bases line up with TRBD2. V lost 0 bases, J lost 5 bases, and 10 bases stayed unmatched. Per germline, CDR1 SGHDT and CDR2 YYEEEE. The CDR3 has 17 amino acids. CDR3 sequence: CASSLEDGLAHNNEQFF. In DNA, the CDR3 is TGTGCCAGCAGCTTGGAGGATGGACTAGCCCACAACAATGAGCAGTTCTTC.

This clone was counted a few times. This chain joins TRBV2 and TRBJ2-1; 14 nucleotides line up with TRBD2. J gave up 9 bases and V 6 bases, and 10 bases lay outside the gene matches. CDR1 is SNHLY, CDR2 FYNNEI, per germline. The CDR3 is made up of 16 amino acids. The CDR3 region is CASRPLTSGGATEQFF. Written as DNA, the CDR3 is TGTGCCAGCAGACCCTTGACTAGCGGGGGGGCCACTGAGCAGTTCTTC.

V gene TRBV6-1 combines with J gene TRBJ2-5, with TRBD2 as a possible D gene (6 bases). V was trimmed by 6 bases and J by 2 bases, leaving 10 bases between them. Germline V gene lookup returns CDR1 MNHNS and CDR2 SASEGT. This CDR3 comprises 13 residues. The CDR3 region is CASSQDYQETQYF. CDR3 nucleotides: TGTGCCAGCAGCCAGGACTATCAAGAGACCCAGTACTTC.

The CDR3 here is CASSEGTGMSTDTQYF. CDR3 DNA sequence: TGTGCCAGCAGTGAGGGAACAGGGATGAGCACAGATACGCAGTATTTT. V gene TRBV25-1 combines with J gene TRBJ2-3, with D tentatively TRBD1 (6 bases). Trimming pared 3 bases from V and 0 bases from J, leaving 13 bases between. The germline CDR1 and CDR2 sequences are MGHDK and SYGVNS. This CDR3 is 16 amino acids long.

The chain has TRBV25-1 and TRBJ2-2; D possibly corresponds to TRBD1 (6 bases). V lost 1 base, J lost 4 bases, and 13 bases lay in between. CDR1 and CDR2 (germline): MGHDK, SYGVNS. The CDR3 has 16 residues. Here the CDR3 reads CASSESTGSGTGELFF. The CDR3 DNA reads TGTGCCAGCAGTGAATCTACAGGGTCGGGCACCGGGGAGCTGTTTTTT.

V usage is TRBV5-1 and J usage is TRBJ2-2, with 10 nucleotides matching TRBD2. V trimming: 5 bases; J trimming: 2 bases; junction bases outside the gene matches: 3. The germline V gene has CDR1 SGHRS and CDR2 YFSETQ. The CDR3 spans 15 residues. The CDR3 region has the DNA TGCGCCAGCAGTCCTAGCGGGGGAAACACCGGGGAGCTGTTTTTT. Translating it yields CASSPSGGNTGELFF.

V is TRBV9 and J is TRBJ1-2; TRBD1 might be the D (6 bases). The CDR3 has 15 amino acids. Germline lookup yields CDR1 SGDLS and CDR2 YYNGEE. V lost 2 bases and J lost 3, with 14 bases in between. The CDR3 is CASSVTGSKDYGYTF. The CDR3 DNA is TGTGCCAGCAGCGTTACAGGGTCCAAGGACTATGGCTACACCTTC. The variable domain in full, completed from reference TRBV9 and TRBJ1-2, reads DSGVTQTPKHLITATGQRVTLRCSPRSGDLSVYWYQQSLDQGLQFLIQYYNGEERAKGNILERFSAQQFPDLHSELNLSSLELGDSALYFCASSVTGSKDYGYTFGSGTRLTVV.

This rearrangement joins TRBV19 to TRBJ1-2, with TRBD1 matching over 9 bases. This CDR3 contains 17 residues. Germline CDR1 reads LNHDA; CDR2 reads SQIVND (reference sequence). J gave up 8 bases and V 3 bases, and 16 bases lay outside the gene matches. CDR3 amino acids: CASSIKDRGLWVQGYTF. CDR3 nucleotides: TGTGCCAGTAGTATTAAGGACAGGGGATTGTGGGTCCAAGGCTACACCTTC.

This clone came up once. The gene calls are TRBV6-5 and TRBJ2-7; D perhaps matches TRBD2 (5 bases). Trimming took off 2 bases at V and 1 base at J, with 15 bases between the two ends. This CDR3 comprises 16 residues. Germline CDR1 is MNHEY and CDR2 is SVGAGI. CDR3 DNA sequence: TGTGCCAGCAGTTACGGGAGAGCAGATTTTTCCTACGAGCAGTACTTC. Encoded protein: CASSYGRADFSYEQYF.

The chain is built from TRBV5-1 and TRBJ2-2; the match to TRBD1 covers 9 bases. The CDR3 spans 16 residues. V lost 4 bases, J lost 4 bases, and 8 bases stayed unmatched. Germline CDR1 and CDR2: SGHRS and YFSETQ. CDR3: CASSRTGTGTTGELFF. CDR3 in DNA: TGCGCCAGCAGCCGGACCGGGACAGGGACCACCGGGGAGCTGTTTTTT.

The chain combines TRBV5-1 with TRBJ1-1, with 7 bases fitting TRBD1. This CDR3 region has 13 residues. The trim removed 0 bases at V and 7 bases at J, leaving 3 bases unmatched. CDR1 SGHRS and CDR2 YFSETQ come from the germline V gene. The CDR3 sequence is CASSLGTGLEAFF. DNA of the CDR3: TGCGCCAGCAGCTTGGGGACAGGCCTTGAAGCTTTCTTT. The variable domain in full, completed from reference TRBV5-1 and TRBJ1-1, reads KAGVTQTPRYLIKTRGQQVTLSCSPISGHRSVSWYQQTPGQGLQFLFEYFSETQRNKGNFPGRFSGRQFSNSRSEMNVSTLELGDSALYLCASSLGTGLEAFFGQGTRLTVV.

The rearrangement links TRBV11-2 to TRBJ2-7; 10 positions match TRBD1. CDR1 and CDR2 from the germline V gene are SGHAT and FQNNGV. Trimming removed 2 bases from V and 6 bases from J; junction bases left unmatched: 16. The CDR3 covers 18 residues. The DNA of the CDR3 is TGTGCCAGCAGCTTACCCCATTACCGGGACAGGGGATTCTCCGAGCAGTACTTC. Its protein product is CASSLPHYRDRGFSEQYF.

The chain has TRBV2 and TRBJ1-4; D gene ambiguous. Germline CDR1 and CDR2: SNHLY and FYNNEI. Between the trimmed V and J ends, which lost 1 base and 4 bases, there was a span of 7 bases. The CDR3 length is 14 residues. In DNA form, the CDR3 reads TGTGCCAGCAGTGAAGGCGCCCTTAATGAAAAACTGTTTTTT. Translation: CASSEGALNEKLFF.

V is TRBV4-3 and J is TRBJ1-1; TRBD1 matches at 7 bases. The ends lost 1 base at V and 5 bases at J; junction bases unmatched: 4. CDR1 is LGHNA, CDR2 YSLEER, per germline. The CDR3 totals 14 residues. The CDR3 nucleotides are TGCGCCAGCAGCCAAGGGGACAGAAAAACTGAAGCTTTCTTT. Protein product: CASSQGDRKTEAFF.

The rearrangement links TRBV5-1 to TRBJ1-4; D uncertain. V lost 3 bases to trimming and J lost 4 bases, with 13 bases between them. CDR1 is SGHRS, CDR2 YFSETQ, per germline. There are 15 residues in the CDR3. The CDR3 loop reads CASSWRARDNEKLFF. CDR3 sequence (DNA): TGCGCCAGCAGCTGGAGGGCGCGGGATAATGAAAAACTGTTTTTT.

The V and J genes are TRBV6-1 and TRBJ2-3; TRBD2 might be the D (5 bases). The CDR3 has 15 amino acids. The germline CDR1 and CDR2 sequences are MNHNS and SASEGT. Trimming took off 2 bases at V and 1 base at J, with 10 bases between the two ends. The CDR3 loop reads CASSESAGRTDTQYF. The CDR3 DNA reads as TGTGCCAGCAGTGAATCCGCGGGCCGCACAGATACGCAGTATTTT.

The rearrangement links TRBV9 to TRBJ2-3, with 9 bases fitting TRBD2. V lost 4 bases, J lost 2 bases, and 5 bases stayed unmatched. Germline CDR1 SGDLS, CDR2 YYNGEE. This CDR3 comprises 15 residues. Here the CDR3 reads CASSSRTSATDTQYF. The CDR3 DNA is TGTGCCAGCAGCTCTCGGACTAGCGCCACAGATACGCAGTATTTT. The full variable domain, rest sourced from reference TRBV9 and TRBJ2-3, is DSGVTQTPKHLITATGQRVTLRCSPRSGDLSVYWYQQSLDQGLQFLIQYYNGEERAKGNILERFSAQQFPDLHSELNLSSLELGDSALYFCASSSRTSATDTQYFGPGTRLTVL.